This is a list of T cell receptor beta chains from one sample in a study of cytomegalovirus exposure and HLA in healthy donors. Measured with immunoSEQ multiplex PCR; TCRdb has only the in-frame clones, and not every one. The sample lists 130,000 or so clones; around 79% were seen once. The sequenced sample consisted of PBMCs. The receptor set was obtained from a woman aged 40 to 50 in good health and CMV-seronegative. Both conserved end residues are trimmed from each CDR3.

V gene: TRBV4-1
J gene: TRBJ1-2
CDR3 protein: ASSQDYTPYT

V gene: TRBV7-9
J gene: TRBJ1-4
CDR3 protein: ASSLVQSTKGEEKLF

V gene: TRBV7-8
J gene: TRBJ2-5
CDR3 protein: ASTHPGTKETQY

V gene: TRBV6-1
J gene: TRBJ2-7
CDR3 protein: ASSEAEAAFGNEQY

V gene: TRBV27
J gene: TRBJ1-2
CDR3 protein: ASRRDSLYGYT

V gene: TRBV6-1
J gene: TRBJ1-2
CDR3 protein: ASSEVGHGYT

V gene: TRBV29-1
J gene: TRBJ1-1
CDR3 protein: SVLHNRDGKAF

V gene: TRBV28
J gene: TRBJ1-2
CDR3 protein: ASSFARNYGYT

V gene: TRBV7-8
J gene: TRBJ2-1
CDR3 protein: ASSKGAARPSNEQF

V gene: TRBV20-1
J gene: TRBJ1-2
CDR3 protein: SASREGRYT

V gene: TRBV19
J gene: TRBJ2-5
CDR3 protein: ASSSRGGSPETQY

V gene: TRBV27
J gene: TRBJ1-5
CDR3 protein: ASSPPGDQPQH

V gene: TRBV6-5
J gene: TRBJ2-6
CDR3 protein: ASKAGGPGANVLT

V gene: TRBV27
J gene: TRBJ2-3
CDR3 protein: ASMVLMGGVADTQY

V gene: TRBV5-6
J gene: TRBJ1-6
CDR3 protein: ASSSGTFNSPLH

V gene: TRBV9
J gene: TRBJ1-1
CDR3 protein: ASSVAASGESAF

V gene: TRBV4-3
J gene: TRBJ2-5
CDR3 protein: ASSQDSGYQETQY

V gene: TRBV5-5
J gene: TRBJ2-2
CDR3 protein: ASRLRGRDTGELF

V gene: TRBV7-3
J gene: TRBJ2-3
CDR3 protein: ASSLPGGPSTDTQY

V gene: TRBV10-2
J gene: TRBJ2-5
CDR3 protein: ASSTPQTGLETQY

V gene: TRBV30
J gene: TRBJ2-1
CDR3 protein: AWSSIWAGGSGNEQF

V gene: TRBV15
J gene: TRBJ1-6
CDR3 protein: ATSMTQGMGAPLH

V gene: TRBV4-2
J gene: TRBJ1-1
CDR3 protein: ASSQDRVNTEAF

V gene: TRBV4-3
J gene: TRBJ1-5
CDR3 protein: ASSQEGAGNQPQH

V gene: TRBV12-5
J gene: TRBJ1-6
CDR3 protein: ASGLRDLLGHSPLH

V gene: TRBV7-9
J gene: TRBJ1-2
CDR3 protein: ASSLGTVNYGYT

V gene: TRBV6-5
J gene: TRBJ1-1
CDR3 protein: ASSSQGAGEAF

V gene: TRBV18
J gene: TRBJ2-2
CDR3 protein: ASSSNRDTNTGELF

V gene: TRBV27
J gene: TRBJ1-1
CDR3 protein: ASTSPRRTEAF

V gene: TRBV18
J gene: TRBJ1-5
CDR3 protein: ASSPRGFEPQH

V gene: TRBV2
J gene: TRBJ1-6
CDR3 protein: ASSPTGARGSPLH

V gene: TRBV10-3
J gene: TRBJ2-7
CDR3 protein: AISTTGTGHEQY

V gene: TRBV27
J gene: TRBJ1-1
CDR3 protein: ASSFRLRGEDGEAF

V gene: TRBV7-2
J gene: TRBJ1-1
CDR3 protein: ASSFRGDYLNTEAF

V gene: TRBV13
J gene: TRBJ1-1
CDR3 protein: ASSFLSRGRQNTEAF

V gene: TRBV13
J gene: TRBJ2-7
CDR3 protein: ASSPGWWGGSYEQY

V gene: TRBV14
J gene: TRBJ1-2
CDR3 protein: ASSPGYGYGYT

V gene: TRBV4-3
J gene: TRBJ2-7
CDR3 protein: ASSQVAGGTGTYEQY

V gene: TRBV19
J gene: TRBJ1-1
CDR3 protein: ASTYGRGGSSAF

V gene: TRBV6-4
J gene: TRBJ1-2
CDR3 protein: ASSDSGRGYGYT

V gene: TRBV19
J gene: TRBJ1-4
CDR3 protein: ASSIPTAGTEKLF

V gene: TRBV19
J gene: TRBJ1-5
CDR3 protein: ASSLRQTYSNQPQH

V gene: TRBV6-5
J gene: TRBJ2-3
CDR3 protein: ASSYRRVEDTQY

V gene: TRBV5-1
J gene: TRBJ1-1
CDR3 protein: ASSFGSGQMNTEAF

V gene: TRBV2
J gene: TRBJ1-2
CDR3 protein: ASSEGGYYGYT